This TCR beta chain was identified during a study of somatic mutations in cytotoxic T cells in rheumatoid arthritis. Only in-frame clones appear in the TCRdb table, and some are missing; sequencing was by immunoSEQ multiplex PCR. The table lists under 25,000 clones, roughly 85% of them singletons. Germline values: CDR1 SNHLY, CDR2 FYNNEI. V was trimmed by 0 bases and J by 2 bases, leaving 10 bases between them. This CDR3 comprises 15 residues. Sequenced material: CD8+ T cells sorted from blood. The V call is TRBV2, the J call TRBJ2-5, with D possibly being TRBD1 (6 bases). The clonotype was recovered from a woman between 35 and 50 years old with rheumatoid arthritis. This CDR3 reads CASSEARGQQETQYF. The DNA for the CDR3 is TGTGCCAGCAGTGAAGCTAGAGGACAGCAAGAGACCCAGTACTTC. Looking up the rest from reference TRBV2 and TRBJ2-5 gives the full variable domain: EPEVTQTPSHQVTQMGQEVILRCVPISNHLYFYWYRQILGQKVEFLVSFYNNEISEKSEIFDDQFSVERPDGSNFTLKIRSTKLEDSAMYFCASSEARGQQETQYFGPGTRLLVL.